The present TCR beta chain was sequenced within a study of shared clonotypes between healthy human individuals. The sorted-subset replicate PCRs were given about 210 ng DNA, which is tens of thousands of T cell genomes. This table comes from immunoSEQ multiplex PCR, and its TCRdb copy is limited to in-frame clones, with some not included. The repertoire has around 2.5 million clones, more than 85% of them found once; the top ten carry 0.36%. Looked up from germline, CDR1 is MRHNA and CDR2 is SNTAGT. Trimming took 3 bases from V and 5 from J, leaving 6 bases between them. The CDR3 totals 12 residues. The specimen was naive CD4+ T cells from PBMCs. Indicated subset: CD45RA+ positively selected. The sequence was obtained from a man between 18 and 35 years old in good health. Some clones in this sample may be carry-over from other donors' samples. J is TRBJ2-3 and V is TRBV6-4; D unclear. CDR3 loop: CASSEGGDTQYF. CDR3 nucleotide sequence: TGTGCCAGCAGTGAAGGCGGAGATACGCAGTATTTT.